This record concerns one TCR beta chain sequence. This sample is part of a study of blood T cell repertoires in COVID-19. As for the study in general: The origin of the acute and convalescent COVID-19 samples was the United States, Italy and Spain. The cDNA or gDNA used as material had been derived from T cells, B-cell-depleted T cells, or PBMCs.

The CDR3 length is 16 residues. Germline V CDR1 and CDR2: MGHRA, YSYEKL. The trim removed 1 base at V and 3 bases at J, leaving 6 bases unmatched. In the authors' methods: For nucleated cells, counts were estimated from reference gene primer amplification. Measured with immunoSEQ multiplex PCR; TCRdb has only the in-frame clones, and not every one. Clonal size and the V and J genes are those of that table, whereas D and trimming came from the DNA. The sample lists roughly 68,000 clones, about three quarters occurring once. This chain joins TRBV4-1 and TRBJ1-5; TRBD1 matches at 7 bases. The sample comprised peripheral blood. The clonotype comes from a human donor in a cohort sampled during active COVID-19. CDR3 loop: CASSQAPTGPNQPQHF. CDR3 bases: TGCGCCAGCAGCCAAGCCCCGACAGGGCCCAATCAGCCCCAGCATTTT.